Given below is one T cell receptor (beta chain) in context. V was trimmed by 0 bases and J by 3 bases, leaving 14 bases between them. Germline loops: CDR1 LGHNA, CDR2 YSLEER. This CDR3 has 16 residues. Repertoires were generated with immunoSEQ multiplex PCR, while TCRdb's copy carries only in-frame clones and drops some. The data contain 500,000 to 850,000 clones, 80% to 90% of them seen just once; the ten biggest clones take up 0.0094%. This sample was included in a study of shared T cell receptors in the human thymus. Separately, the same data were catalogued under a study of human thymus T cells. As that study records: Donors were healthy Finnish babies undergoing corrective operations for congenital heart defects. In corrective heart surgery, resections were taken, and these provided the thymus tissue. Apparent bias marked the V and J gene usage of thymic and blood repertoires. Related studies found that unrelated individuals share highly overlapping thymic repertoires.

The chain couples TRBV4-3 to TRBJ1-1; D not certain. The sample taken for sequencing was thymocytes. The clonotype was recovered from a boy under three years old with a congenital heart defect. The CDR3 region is CASSQEAGTTYTEAFF. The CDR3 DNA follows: TGCGCCAGCAGCCAAGAAGCAGGTACGACGTACACTGAAGCTTTCTTT.